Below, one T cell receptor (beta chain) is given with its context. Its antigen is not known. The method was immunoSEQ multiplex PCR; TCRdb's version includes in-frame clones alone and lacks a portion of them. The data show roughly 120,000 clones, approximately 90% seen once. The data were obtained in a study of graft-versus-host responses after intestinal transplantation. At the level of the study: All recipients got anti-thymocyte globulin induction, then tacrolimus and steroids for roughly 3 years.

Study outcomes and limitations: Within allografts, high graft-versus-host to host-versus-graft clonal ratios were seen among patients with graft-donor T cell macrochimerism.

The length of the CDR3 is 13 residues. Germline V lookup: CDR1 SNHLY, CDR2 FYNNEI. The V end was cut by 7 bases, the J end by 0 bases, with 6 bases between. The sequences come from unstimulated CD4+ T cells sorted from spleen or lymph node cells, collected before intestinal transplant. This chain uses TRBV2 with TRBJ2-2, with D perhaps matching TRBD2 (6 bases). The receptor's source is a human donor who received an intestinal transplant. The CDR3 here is CASKRANTGELFF. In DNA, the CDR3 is TGTGCCAGCAAGCGGGCGAACACCGGGGAGCTGTTTTTT.